Included here is one T cell receptor (beta chain) sequence, with context. This clone came up once. Its binding antigen is unknown. Within one base of it there is no much larger clone, and no base qualities were kept. Donors were healthy HIV-negative adults with no recently reported acute infections or vaccinations. Every donor was a Caucasian adult living in Nashville, Tennessee, USA. CD4+ T cells were enriched by magnetic negative selection, after which naive cells were positively selected on CD45RA and the negative fraction was taken as the memory subset. Blood was collected by leukapheresis, and PBMCs were isolated by Ficoll-Histopaque density gradient centrifugation and then cryopreserved in liquid nitrogen vapor phase. Purity and quantity of every magnetically sorted T cell population were checked by analytical flow cytometry. Each sorted fraction had its genomic DNA isolated and then quantified by UV absorbance on a Nanodrop 2000c.

For CDR1 and CDR2, the germline V gene lists SGHRS and YFSETQ. Including cysteine and phenylalanine, the CDR3 has 11 amino acids. Only CDR3 DNA is held: 33 bases, read in frame from base 1. The trim is 4 bases for V and 10 bases for J, with a gap of 12 bases between the germline ends. The data were taken from a study of shared clonotypes between healthy human individuals (dated by TCRdb to 2018 to 2021). As for the study more broadly: A couple of women and a few men aged 18 to 49 years were included in the cohort. To increase sequencing depth and limit assay-specific biases, TCR repertoire library preparation and sequencing were carried out by different laboratories using diverse techniques. Per donor, leukapheresis produced somewhere between about 0.8 and 9 billion PBMCs. Blood TCR repertoires of roughly five healthy adults were deeply sequenced to estimate repertoire size and the extent of clonotype sharing between individuals. For each donor, three plates each were used for CD4 naive and CD4 memory, two plates were used for CD8 naive, and one plate was used for CD8 memory. Study-level results and caveats: Across a handful of donors, approximately 5% of naive CD4, approximately 3.5% of naive CD8, about 2.3% of memory CD4, and 0.3% to 0.45% of memory CD8 clonotypes were shared. Naive subsets generally had larger estimated clonotype richness than memory subsets did. Pairwise subsampling indicated that sequencing depth was expected to affect the degree of clonotype sharing among donors. Compared with non-shared clonotypes, clonotypes shared by all four sorted-subset donors had higher generation probabilities. Because the study included a small number of donors, the genetic and exposure-history diversity represented was limited. Even with the large sequencing depth, rarefaction of the sorted-subset datasets indicated that sequencing was incomplete. Only blood was sampled, and tissue TCR repertoires likely differ from those in blood.

Using the deep immunoSEQ assay, TCR CDR3 regions were amplified from genomic DNA by multiplex PCR. Extracted genomic DNA from each cell subset was spread evenly across all wells of several immunoSEQ 96-well plates, with each plate serving as a replicate. Each replicate PCR for sorted subsets received roughly 0.2 ug genomic DNA, equal to about 30,000 T cell genomes. Purified libraries were measured with a Qubit 3.0 fluorometer, size-checked on a Bioanalyzer 2100, and measured again with the KAPA Library Quantification kit. Each immunoSEQ 96-well plate was sequenced on its own single-read 150-cycle Illumina NextSeq 550 flow cell. In the paper's pipeline: Because the immunoSEQ output included only junctional sequences and no quality scores, the filtering could not be the same as the filtering used for full-length reads. To assign V/J genes and CDR3, sequences were annotated using PyIR, a Python wrapper for IgBLAST v1.9, with IMGT germline references. Reads were filtered out if the reads had weak V/J assignments (E-value above 1e-6), no CDR3, stop codons, out-of-frame junctions, or ambiguous translated residues. V3J clonotypes were defined as sequences sharing the same inferred V gene, J gene, and CDR3 amino acid sequence. The percentage overlap between two repertoires was calculated by dividing the number of shared unique clonotypes by the size of the smaller repertoire. RTK rarefaction, the Chao1 estimator, and Recon v2.1 estimates of unobserved clonotypes were used to assess repertoire richness. OLGA was used to compute generation probabilities for all TCRbeta clonotypes that the gDNA method yielded from a few donors. As stored in TCRdb, this immuneACCESS dataset retains in-frame rearrangements with V and J assigned. A fraction of the clones does not appear; measured against another copy, unresolved V genes explain less than half of the discrepancy, and the remainder lacks a known reason. V, J and clone size were drawn from that table, and D and trimming were deduced from the DNA. Across this sample there are 2 million to 2.5 million clones, with roughly 93% seen only once. The top ten clonotypes cover about 0.39% of the sample.

Rearrangement joined TRBV5-1 to TRBJ2-7; TRBD2 is a possible D gene, resting on 6 matching bases. The origin of this receptor is a man younger than 30 in good health. Some clones in this sample may be carry-over from other donors' samples. Sequenced material: naive CD4+ T cells from PBMCs. The cell subset or site label on this specimen signifies: CD45RA+ positively selected. CDR3 sequence: CASSAGTDQYF. In nucleotides, the sequence is TGCGCCAGCAGCGCGGGGACGGACCAGTACTTC.